This passage covers 9 T cell receptor beta chains from one sample sequenced in a study of blood T cell repertoires in COVID-19. Data came from immunoSEQ multiplex PCR; TCRdb stores just in-frame clones and leaves some out. Here the sample spans about 170,000 clones, roughly 85% being singletons. Sequenced: PBMCs or T cells enriched from blood (not recorded which). These receptors all come from a woman aged 50 to 60 who had recovered from COVID-19.

This chain uses TRBV7-2 with TRBJ1-2; TRBD1 is a possible D gene (6 bases). Germline values: CDR1 SGHTA, CDR2 FQGNSA. V dropped 4 bases and J dropped 4 bases, with 13 bases sitting between them. The length of the CDR3 is 14 residues. The CDR3 here is CASSSTGNSYGYTF. The CDR3 DNA is TGTGCCAGCAGCTCCACAGGGAATAGCTATGGCTACACCTTC.

V is TRBV28 and J is TRBJ1-4; the match to TRBD1 covers 7 bases. Germline assignment: CDR1 MDHEN and CDR2 SYDVKM. CDR3 length: 14 residues. With 6 bases clipped from V and 7 bases from J, the junction kept 8 bases outside the gene matches. The CDR3 is CASRITGVSEKLFF. In DNA, the CDR3 is TGTGCCAGCAGAATCACAGGGGTCTCTGAAAAACTGTTTTTT.

This clone was counted once. V gene TRBV2 combines with J gene TRBJ1-2, with 8 bases matching TRBD1. Germline trimming cut 10 bases from V and 0 bases from J; bases unmatched to any gene: 13. The germline gives CDR1 SNHLY, CDR2 FYNNEI. CDR3 length: 16 amino acids. CDR3: CATEFQGAHPNYGYTF. The CDR3 DNA is TGTGCCACCGAGTTTCAGGGGGCGCATCCTAACTATGGCTACACCTTC. The full variable domain, its missing parts supplied by reference TRBV2 and TRBJ1-2, is EPEVTQTPSHQVTQMGQEVILRCVPISNHLYFYWYRQILGQKVEFLVSFYNNEISEKSEIFDDQFSVERPDGSNFTLKIRSTKLEDSAMYFCATEFQGAHPNYGYTFGSGTRLTVV.

The chain joins TRBV14 to TRBJ1-1, with D unresolved. Trimming left V 2 bases short and J 0 bases short, with 10 bases between. CDR1 SGHDN and CDR2 FVKESK come from the germline V gene. CDR3 length: 15 amino acids. The CDR3: CASSQLPGMNTEAFF. The DNA for the CDR3 is TGTGCCAGCAGCCAACTCCCAGGCATGAACACTGAAGCTTTCTTT.

The rearrangement links TRBV30 to TRBJ1-6; D is undetermined. Between the trimmed V and J ends, which lost 0 bases and 9 bases, there was a span of 9 bases. The CDR3 contains 13 residues. CDR1 is GTSNPN, CDR2 SVGIG, per germline (reference sequence). Written as DNA, the CDR3 is TGTGCCTGGAGTGTAGTCGGGGTTTCACCCCTCCACTTT. Its translation is CAWSVVGVSPLHF. Full variable domain (rest looked up from reference TRBV30 and TRBJ1-6): SQTIHQWPATLVQPVGSPLSLECTVEGTSNPNLYWYRQAAGRGLQLLFYSVGIGQISSEVPQNLSASRPQDRQFILSSKKLLLSDSGFYLCAWSVVGVSPLHFGNGTRLTVT.

This sequence joins TRBV5-8 and TRBJ2-1; 9 bases map to TRBD1. The V segment lost 5 bases and the J segment 5 bases; nucleotides outside the gene matches: 5. The CDR3 is 14 amino acids. Germline CDR1 and CDR2: SGHTS and YDEGEE. This CDR3 reads CASRRGTGNNEQFF. In DNA, the CDR3 is TGTGCCAGCAGACGGGGGACAGGGAACAATGAGCAGTTCTTC. Looking up the rest from reference TRBV5-8 and TRBJ2-1 gives the full variable domain: EAGVTQSPTHLIKTRGQQATLRCSPISGHTSVYWYQQALGLGLQFLLWYDEGEERNRGNFPPRFSGRQFPNYSSELNVNALELEDSALYLCASRRGTGNNEQFFGPGTRLTVL.

V gene TRBV18 combines with J gene TRBJ1-1, with D tentatively TRBD1 (5 bases). Per the germline V gene, CDR1 is KGHSH and CDR2 is LQKENI. The CDR3 sequence is 14 residues long. Trimming left V 1 base short and J 3 bases short, with 9 bases between. The CDR3 loop reads CASSPRGADTEAFF. The CDR3 DNA sequence: TGTGCCAGCTCACCACGGGGCGCGGACACTGAAGCTTTCTTT.

The chain links TRBV9 to TRBJ2-7; TRBD1 aligns across 9 bases. Trimming took 6 bases from V and 2 from J; bases not matched to a gene: 9. The CDR3 runs 15 residues. The germline V gene encodes CDR1 SGDLS and CDR2 YYNGEE. CDR3 bases: TGTGCCAGCACCAAAGGGACAGGGCGACCCTACGAGCAGTACGTC. Translation: CASTKGTGRPYEQYV.

This chain links TRBV28 with TRBJ1-2; TRBD1 matches at 7 bases. V gave up 5 bases and J gave up 1 base; unmatched junction bases: 7. Per the germline V gene, CDR1 is MDHEN and CDR2 is SYDVKM. The CDR3 covers 15 residues. CDR3 sequence: CASSLTGNFNYGYTF. The CDR3 bases are TGTGCCAGCAGTCTGACAGGGAATTTTAACTATGGCTACACCTTC.